This T cell receptor beta chain was identified in a study of blood T cell repertoires in COVID-19. Germline V gene data show CDR1 as MNHNY and CDR2 as SVGAGI (reference sequence). This CDR3 has 15 residues. The ends were cut back, 7 bases at V and 4 bases at J, with 19 bases in the middle. This clone appeared a single time. Original methodology: Estimated nucleated cell counts came from reference gene primer amplification. The protocol was immunoSEQ multiplex PCR, while the TCRdb copy is restricted to in-frame clones and leaves out a portion. V and J calls and clone size are given by that table; D and trimming were obtained from the DNA. The data show nearly 110,000 clones, 70% to 75% seen once.

This chain joins TRBV6-6 and TRBJ1-2; D possibly corresponds to TRBD1 (6 bases). Sequences were obtained from peripheral blood. This TCR was sampled from a human donor with acute or convalescent COVID-19. The donor label of this sample is uncertain. The CDR3 coding sequence is TGTGCCAGCACCTACTCCGGGACATACTCCTATGGCTACACCTTC. Its protein product is CASTYSGTYSYGYTF.